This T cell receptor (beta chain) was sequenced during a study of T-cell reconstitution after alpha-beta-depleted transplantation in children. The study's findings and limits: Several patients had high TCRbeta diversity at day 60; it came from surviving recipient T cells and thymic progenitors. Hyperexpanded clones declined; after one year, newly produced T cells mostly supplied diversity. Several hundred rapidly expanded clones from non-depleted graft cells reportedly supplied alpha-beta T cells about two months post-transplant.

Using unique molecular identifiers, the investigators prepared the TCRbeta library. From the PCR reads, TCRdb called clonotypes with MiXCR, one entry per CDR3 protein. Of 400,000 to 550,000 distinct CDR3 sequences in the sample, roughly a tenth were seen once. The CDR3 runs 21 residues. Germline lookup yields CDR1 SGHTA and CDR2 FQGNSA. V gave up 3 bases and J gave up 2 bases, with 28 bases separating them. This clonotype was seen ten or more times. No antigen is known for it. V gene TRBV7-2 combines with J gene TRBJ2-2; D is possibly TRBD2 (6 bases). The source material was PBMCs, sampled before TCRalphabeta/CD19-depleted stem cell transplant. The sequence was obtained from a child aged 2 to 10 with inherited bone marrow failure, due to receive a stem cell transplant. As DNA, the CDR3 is TGTGCCAGCAGCTTGGGACGGGGGTGGGCGGTTGAGGCTGGAAACACCGGGGAGCTGTTTTTT. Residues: CASSLGRGWAVEAGNTGELFF.